Following are 24 T cell receptor beta chains from one sample sequenced in a study of neurological immune-mediated disorders. Using its own MiXCR run on the 5' RACE reads, TCRdb lists one record per CDR3 protein. The table includes approximately 48,000 distinct CDR3 sequences, about 9.4% detected once. Sequenced material: PBMCs. These receptors all come from a man aged 65-85 years with HTLV-1-associated myelopathy (HAM/TSP).

This clonotype was found many times. The gene calls are TRBV3-1 and TRBJ2-7; TRBD1 aligns across 10 bases. Germline trimming cut 4 bases from V and 5 bases from J; bases unmatched to any gene: 5. Per germline, CDR1 LGHDT and CDR2 YNNKEL (reference sequence). This CDR3 has 14 residues. Here the CDR3 reads CASSRTGGGHEQYF. The CDR3 nucleotides read TGTGCCAGCAGCCGGACAGGGGGAGGTCACGAGCAGTACTTC.

This clonotype has ten or more counts. CDR3 sequence: CASSSTGVLTF. The DNA for the CDR3 is TGTGCCAGCAGCTCTACTGGCGTCCTGACTTTC. The chain uses TRBV3-1 and TRBJ2-6, with no clear D. The germline gives CDR1 LGHDT, CDR2 YNNKEL (reference sequence). V shed 5 bases and J shed 12 bases, with 8 bases lying between them. This CDR3 comprises 11 residues.

This clonotype was picked up many times. The chain couples TRBV29-1 to TRBJ2-3, with D perhaps being TRBD1 or TRBD2 (6 bases each). V was cut by 3 bases and J by 3 bases, with 10 bases left in between. The germline V gene encodes CDR1 SQVTM and CDR2 ANQGSEA. The CDR3 has 13 amino acids. The DNA for the CDR3 is TGCAGCGTTGATTTAGGGGGGACAGATACGCAGTATTTT. This encodes CSVDLGGTDTQYF.

At least ten counts were recorded for this clonotype. The chain joins TRBV6-2 or TRBV6-3 to TRBJ2-7; D not resolved. Per germline, CDR1 MNHEY and CDR2 SVGEGT. The CDR3 totals 12 residues. V was clipped by 6 bases and J by 9 bases, with 15 bases between them. In DNA, the CDR3 is TGTGCCAGCAGCCTTGACGGACGGCTGCAGTACTTC. Residues: CASSLDGRLQYF.

Ten or more counts support this clonotype. V usage is TRBV4-1 and J usage is TRBJ1-5, with 8 bases fitting TRBD1. The CDR3 is 17 residues long. J lost 1 base, V lost 0 bases, and 5 bases had no gene match. CDR1 is MGHRA, CDR2 YSYEKL, per germline. DNA of the CDR3: TGCGCCAGCAGCCAAGATGCAGGGGGCTGGAGCAATCAGCCCCAGCATTTT. Residues: CASSQDAGGWSNQPQHF.

This clonotype was observed at least ten times. The CDR3 DNA follows: TGTGCCAGCAGCTTGATCGAGCGGGAGGGGGTCGAGCAGTACTTC. Its translation: CASSLIEREGVEQYF. This chain links TRBV5-5 with TRBJ2-7, with TRBD2 matching 10 bases. The germline V gene has CDR1 SGHKS and CDR2 YYEKEE (reference sequence). This CDR3 is built from 15 residues. V lost 1 base to trimming and J lost 6 bases; unmatched junction nucleotides: 7.

The chain joins TRBV15 to TRBJ2-3, with 11 bases aligning to TRBD2. The V gene end was trimmed by 2 bases and the J gene end by 5 bases; junction bases not matched to a gene: 21. The CDR3 is 21 amino acids. Germline V gives CDR1 LNHNV, CDR2 YYDKDF (reference sequence). DNA for the CDR3: TGTGCCACCAGCAGATCGGGGGGACAAGAATTTAGCGGGAGGGCCCAAGATACGCAGTATTTT. This encodes CATSRSGGQEFSGRAQDTQYF.

This clonotype was seen at least ten times. The rearrangement links TRBV2 to TRBJ2-5; D call uncertain. This CDR3 is built from 13 residues. Trimming took off 2 bases at V and 1 base at J, with 5 bases between the two ends. Germline CDR1 reads SNHLY; CDR2 reads FYNNEI. The CDR3 region has the DNA TGTGCCAGCAGTGAACCCTTCCAAGAGACCCAGTACTTC. Translation: CASSEPFQETQYF.

Many counts were recorded for this clonotype. This chain links TRBV18 with TRBJ2-7; possible D gene TRBD1, 5 bases. Germline assignment: CDR1 KGHSH and CDR2 LQKENI. With 5 bases removed from V and 3 bases from J, the gap between germline ends came to 14 bases. The CDR3 runs to 14 residues. In DNA, the CDR3 is TGTGCCAGCTCAACCTCTAGGGGCGACTACGAGCAGTACTTC. It is translated as CASSTSRGDYEQYF.

By share, this clonotype ranks as medium-sized (0.01 to 0.1%). The chain recombines TRBV5-1 with TRBJ2-5; no clear D. V was trimmed by 1 base and J by 1 base, leaving 5 bases between them. This CDR3 is 13 amino acids long. In germline, CDR1 is SGHRS, CDR2 YFSETQ. The CDR3 bases are TGCGCCAGCAGCTTGTTCGTCCAAGAGACCCAGTACTTC. Amino acid sequence: CASSLFVQETQYF.

This clonotype was observed at least ten times. This chain links TRBV28 with TRBJ2-7, with TRBD2 matching over 9 bases. This CDR3 comprises 14 residues. Looked up from germline, CDR1 is MDHEN and CDR2 is SYDVKM. V gave up 6 bases and J gave up 4 bases; unmatched junction bases: 7. The CDR3 region has the DNA TGTGCCAGCAGGCTAGCGGGACCCCCATACGAGCAGTACTTC. Protein product: CASRLAGPPYEQYF.

This clonotype was recorded many times. The CDR3 protein is CASSLVDYEQYF. The CDR3 bases are TGTGCCAGCAGCCTCGTAGACTACGAGCAGTACTTC. The chain couples TRBV3-1 to TRBJ2-7; no firm D call. The V and J ends lost 4 bases and 3 bases respectively, with 7 bases between them. The germline V gene has CDR1 LGHDT and CDR2 YNNKEL (reference sequence). The CDR3 runs 12 residues.

V usage is TRBV24-1 and J usage is TRBJ2-2; D unresolved. There are 17 residues in the CDR3. Trimming stripped 8 bases from V and 4 bases from J, with 22 bases between. Germline V gene lookup returns CDR1 KGHDR and CDR2 SFDVKD. The CDR3 DNA reads TGTGCCACCATTAGAACATTCGAGAAGACATGCACCGGGGAGCTGTTTTTT. It encodes CATIRTFEKTCTGELFF.

The sample holds many counts of this clonotype. The chain joins TRBV19 to TRBJ2-1; 11 nucleotides agree with TRBD2. The CDR3 has 15 amino acids. Germline V gene sequence: CDR1 LNHDA, CDR2 SQIVND (reference sequence). After removal of 3 bases from V and 5 bases from J, the junction contained 3 bases not matched to a gene. DNA of the CDR3: TGTGCCAGTAGTATGGGACTAGCGGTGAACAATGAGCAGTTCTTC. It specifies CASSMGLAVNNEQFF. The complete variable domain, with remaining parts taken from reference TRBV19 and TRBJ2-1, reads DGGITQSPKYLFRKEGQNVTLSCEQNLNHDAMYWYRQDPGQGLRLIYYSQIVNDFQKGDIAEGYSVSREKKESFPLTVTSAQKNPTAFYLCASSMGLAVNNEQFFGPGTRLTVL.

This clonotype was recorded many times. A junction boundary mismatches the germline segment, possibly from a read error. The chain is built from TRBV7-6 and TRBJ2-3; 11 positions agree with TRBD2. CDR1 and CDR2 from the germline V gene are SGHVS and FNYEAQ. The CDR3 loop spans 15 amino acids. This CDR3 is CASSLAGGKADTQYF. CDR3 in DNA: TGTGCCAGCAGCCTAGCGGGAGGCAAGGCAGATACGCAGTATTTT.

This clonotype has ten or more counts. CDR3 protein: CASSQDLRRELFF. The CDR3 bases are TGTGCCAGCAGCCAAGATCTCAGGAGGGAGCTGTTTTTT. V gene TRBV14 combines with J gene TRBJ2-2; D not resolved. The CDR3 has 13 amino acids. Trimming cost V 0 bases and J 9 bases, with 8 bases left between them. Germline CDR1 and CDR2: SGHDN and FVKESK.

This clonotype was seen repeatedly, ten times or more. V usage is TRBV5-1 and J usage is TRBJ2-7; possibly TRBD1 or TRBD2 for D (6 bases each). V lost 0 bases, J lost 0 bases, and 10 bases lay in between. This CDR3 is built from 15 residues. Per the germline V gene, CDR1 is SGHRS and CDR2 is YFSETQ. CDR3 loop: CASSLGGGNSYEQYF. CDR3 nucleotides: TGCGCCAGCAGCTTGGGAGGGGGGAACTCCTACGAGCAGTACTTC.

This clonotype was seen ten or more times. This chain connects TRBV7-3 to TRBJ2-3; perhaps D is TRBD1 or TRBD2 (5 bases each). The V and J ends lost 2 bases and 4 bases respectively, with 7 bases between them. Germline CDR1 reads SGHTA; CDR2 reads FQGTGA. This CDR3 is built from 13 residues. In DNA, the CDR3 is TGTGCCAGCAGCTTACTGGGGGCAGATACGCAGTATTTT. Protein sequence: CASSLLGADTQYF.

This clonotype was observed a few times. V usage is TRBV6-6 and J usage is TRBJ2-1, with a tentative D call TRBD2 (5 bases). Germline V gives CDR1 MNHNY, CDR2 SVGAGI (reference sequence). The CDR3 covers 11 residues. V was shortened by 8 bases and J by 9 bases, with 11 bases between the two germline ends. The CDR3 region has the DNA TGTGCCAGCCGGTCTAGCCGTGAGCAGTTCTTC. Its translation: CASRSSREQFF.

The chain links TRBV3-1 to TRBJ1-1; unclear D gene. The CDR3 spans 14 residues. V was pared by 7 bases and J by 0 bases, with 12 bases between. Germline lookup yields CDR1 LGHDT and CDR2 YNNKEL (reference sequence). As DNA, the CDR3 is TGTGCCAGCATTCTGACCCGAATGAACACTGAAGCTTTCTTT. This gives the protein CASILTRMNTEAFF.

This chain connects TRBV5-1 to TRBJ2-1; 7 nucleotides line up with TRBD2. V was pared by 1 base and J by 3 bases, with 1 base of the junction left unmatched. The CDR3 length is 14 residues. CDR1 is SGHRS and CDR2 is YFSETQ in the germline V gene. In DNA, the CDR3 is TGCGCCAGCAGCTTGCGGGAGGACTACAATGAGCAGTTCTTC. It translates to CASSLREDYNEQFF.

This clonotype has at least ten counts. The chain has TRBV5-1 and TRBJ2-7, with TRBD1 as a possible D gene (5 bases). Germline V gene lookup returns CDR1 SGHRS and CDR2 YFSETQ. The CDR3 runs to 14 residues. Trimming stripped 2 bases from V and 2 bases from J, with 11 bases between. CDR3 sequence reads: CASSLRTSAYEQYF. As DNA, the CDR3 is TGCGCCAGCAGCTTACGGACATCCGCCTACGAGCAGTACTTC.

At least ten counts were recorded for this clonotype. J is TRBJ2-1 and V is TRBV20-1; possibly TRBD2 for D (7 bases). This CDR3 is 16 amino acids long. Trimming took 6 bases from V and 0 from J, leaving 18 bases between them. The germline CDR1 and CDR2 sequences are DFQATT and SNEGSKA (reference sequence). This CDR3 is CSANAEGGGSYNEQFF. Written as DNA, the CDR3 is TGCAGTGCGAACGCGGAGGGAGGGGGCTCCTACAATGAGCAGTTCTTC.

On this clonotype: A much larger clone differs by one base, so this may be a read error. This chain connects TRBV5-6 to TRBJ2-7; D not resolved. The CDR3 covers 11 residues. CDR1 and CDR2 from the germline V gene are SGHDT and YYEEEE. Trimming took 2 bases from V and 8 from J, leaving 8 bases between them. The DNA of the CDR3 is TGTGCCAGCAGCTTAGCGAGCAAGCAGTACTTC. The encoded protein is CASSLASKQYF.